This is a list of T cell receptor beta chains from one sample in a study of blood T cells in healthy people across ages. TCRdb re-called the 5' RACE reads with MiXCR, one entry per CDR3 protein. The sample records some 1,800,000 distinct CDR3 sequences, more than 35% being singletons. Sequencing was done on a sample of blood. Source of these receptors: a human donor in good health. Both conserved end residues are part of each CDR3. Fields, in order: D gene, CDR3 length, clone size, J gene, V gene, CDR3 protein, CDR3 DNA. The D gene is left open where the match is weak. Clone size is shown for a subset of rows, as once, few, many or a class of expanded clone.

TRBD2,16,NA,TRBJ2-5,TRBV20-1,CSARNLAGGVVETQYF,TGCAGTGCTAGGAATCTAGCGGGGGGCGTAGTAGAGACCCAGTACTTC
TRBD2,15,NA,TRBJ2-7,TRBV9,CASSGGLGDSYEQYF,TGTGCCAGCAGCGGAGGACTAGGGGACTCCTACGAGCAGTACTTC
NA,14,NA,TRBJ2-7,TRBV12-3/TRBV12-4,CASSETGESGEQYF,TGTGCCAGCAGTGAAACTGGGGAAAGTGGCGAGCAGTACTTC
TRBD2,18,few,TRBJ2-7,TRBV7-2,CASSLVSSGGAFPYEQYF,TGTGCCAGCAGCTTAGTGTCCAGCGGGGGGGCCTTCCCCTACGAGCAGTACTTC
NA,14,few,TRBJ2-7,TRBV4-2,CASSQERLGKEQYF,TGTGCCAGCAGCCAAGAACGTTTAGGAAAGGAGCAGTACTTC
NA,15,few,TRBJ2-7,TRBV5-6,CASSLNRSPLYEQYF,TGTGCCAGCAGCTTAAACAGGTCCCCTCTCTACGAGCAGTACTTC
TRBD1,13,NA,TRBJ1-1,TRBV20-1,CSAGRDRNTEAFF,TGCAGTGCCGGAAGGGACAGGAACACTGAAGCTTTCTTT
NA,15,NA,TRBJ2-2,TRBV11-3,CASSSATGRTGELFF,TGTGCCAGCAGCTCCGCCACAGGGAGGACCGGGGAGCTGTTTTTT
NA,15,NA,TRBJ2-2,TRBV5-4,CASSQLGRNIGELFF,TGTGCCAGCAGCCAATTAGGCAGGAACATCGGGGAGCTGTTTTTT
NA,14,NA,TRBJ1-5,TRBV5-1,CASSIGFRDRPQHF,TGCGCCAGCAGCATCGGGTTCCGTGATCGGCCCCAGCATTTT
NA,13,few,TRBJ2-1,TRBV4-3,CASSQGQGWEQFF,TGCGCCAGCAGCCAAGGCCAGGGTTGGGAGCAGTTCTTC
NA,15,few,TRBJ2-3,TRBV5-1,CASSLTQGSTDTQYF,TGCGCCAGCAGCCTAACACAGGGATCCACAGATACGCAGTATTTT
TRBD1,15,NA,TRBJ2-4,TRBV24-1,CATSDPTGAENIQYF,TGTGCCACCAGTGACCCGACAGGGGCGGAAAACATTCAGTACTTC
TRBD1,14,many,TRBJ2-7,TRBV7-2,CASSFSGTGGEQYF,TGTGCCAGCAGCTTTTCCGGGACAGGGGGCGAGCAGTACTTC
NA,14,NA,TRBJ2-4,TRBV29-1,CSVAGGTLEIIQYF,TGCAGCGTTGCTGGGGGGACGCTCGAGATCATTCAGTACTTC
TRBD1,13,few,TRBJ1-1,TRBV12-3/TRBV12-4,CASSWATGAEAFF,TGTGCCAGCAGCTGGGCAACAGGGGCTGAAGCTTTCTTT
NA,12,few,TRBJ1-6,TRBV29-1,CSVNNGVGPLHF,TGCAGCGTCAATAATGGGGTTGGGCCCCTCCACTTT
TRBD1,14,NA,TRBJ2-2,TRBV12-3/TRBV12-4,CASSKTGSGGELFF,TGTGCCAGCAGTAAGACAGGGTCCGGCGGGGAGCTGTTTTTT
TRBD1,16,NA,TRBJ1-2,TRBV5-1,CASSLEGQGTSYGYTF,TGCGCCAGCAGCTTGGAGGGACAGGGAACATCCTATGGCTACACCTTC
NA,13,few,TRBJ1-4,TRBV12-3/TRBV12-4,CASSTPSNEKLFF,TGTGCCAGCAGTACTCCCTCTAATGAAAAACTGTTTTTT
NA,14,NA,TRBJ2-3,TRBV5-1,CAGTPGGSTDTQYF,TGCGCCGGCACCCCTGGGGGTAGCACAGATACGCAGTATTTT
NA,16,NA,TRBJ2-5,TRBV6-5,CASSYSTRGLQETQYF,TGTGCCAGCAGTTACTCGACACGGGGCTTGCAAGAGACCCAGTACTTC
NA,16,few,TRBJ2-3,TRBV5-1,CASSLAVPADGGTQYF,TGCGCCAGCAGCTTGGCGGTTCCGGCCGACGGGGGTACGCAGTATTTT
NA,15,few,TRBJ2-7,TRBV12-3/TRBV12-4,CASSLSGQLPYEQYF,TGTGCCAGCAGTTTATCCGGCCAACTACCCTACGAGCAGTACTTC
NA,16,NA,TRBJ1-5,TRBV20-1,CSARDPVRVSNQPQHF,TGCAGTGCTAGAGATCCTGTAAGAGTCAGCAATCAGCCCCAGCATTTT
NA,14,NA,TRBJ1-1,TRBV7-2,CASSLKTLNTEAFF,TGTGCCAGCAGCCTAAAGACACTGAACACTGAAGCTTTCTTT
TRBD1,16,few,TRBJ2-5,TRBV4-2,CASSRVYRDSQETQYF,TGTGCCAGCAGCCGCGTATATCGGGACAGCCAAGAGACCCAGTACTTC
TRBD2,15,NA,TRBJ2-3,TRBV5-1,CASSPTSGGANTQYF,TGCGCCAGCAGCCCGACTAGCGGGGGGGCCAATACGCAGTATTTT
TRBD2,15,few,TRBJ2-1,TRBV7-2,CASSSPGGGRNEQFF,TGTGCCAGCAGCTCACCGGGCGGGGGGCGGAATGAGCAGTTCTTC
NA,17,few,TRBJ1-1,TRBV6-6,CASSRSQVGDMNTEAFF,TGTGCCAGCAGTCGTTCGCAGGTCGGGGATATGAACACTGAAGCTTTCTTT
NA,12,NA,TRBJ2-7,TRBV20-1,CSAARDTYEQYF,TGCAGTGCCGCTCGGGACACCTACGAGCAGTACTTC
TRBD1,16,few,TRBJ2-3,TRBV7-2,CASSLSGQASTDTQYF,TGTGCCAGCAGCTTGTCGGGACAGGCTAGCACAGATACGCAGTATTTT
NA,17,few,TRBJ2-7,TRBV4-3,CASSQRGISFGAYEQYF,TGCGCCAGCAGCCAACGCGGCATTAGTTTTGGGGCCTACGAGCAGTACTTC
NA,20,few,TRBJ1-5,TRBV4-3,CASSYKHIGGALLGDQPQHF,TGCGCCAGCAGCTATAAACACATCGGCGGGGCCTTACTCGGGGATCAGCCCCAGCATTTT
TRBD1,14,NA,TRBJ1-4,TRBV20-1,CSAKGDRAGEKLFF,TGCAGTGCTAAGGGTGACAGGGCGGGAGAAAAACTGTTTTTT
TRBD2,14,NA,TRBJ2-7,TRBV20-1,CSASLAGVTCEQYF,TGCAGTGCGAGCCTAGCGGGGGTGACCTGCGAGCAGTACTTC
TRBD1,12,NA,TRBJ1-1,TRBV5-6,CASSAGGPEAFF,TGTGCCAGCAGCGCAGGGGGCCCTGAAGCTTTCTTT
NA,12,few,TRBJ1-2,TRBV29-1,CSVPPFTGGYTF,TGCAGCGTCCCCCCCTTTACTGGGGGCTACACCTTC
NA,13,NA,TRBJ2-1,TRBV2,CASSPNLDHEQFF,TGTGCCAGCAGTCCAAATTTGGACCATGAGCAGTTCTTC
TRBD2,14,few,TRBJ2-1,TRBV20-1,CSASLAGVLNEQFF,TGCAGTGCTAGTTTGGCGGGGGTGCTCAATGAGCAGTTCTTC
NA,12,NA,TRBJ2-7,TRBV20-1,CSARLPTYEQYF,TGCAGTGCAAGGCTGCCGACCTACGAGCAGTACTTC
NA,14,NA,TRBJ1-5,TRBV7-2,CASGHAGLNQPQHF,TGTGCCAGCGGCCATGCAGGCCTCAATCAGCCCCAGCATTTT
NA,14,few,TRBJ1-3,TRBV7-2,CASGYRGPGNTIYF,TGTGCCAGCGGATACCGGGGGCCCGGAAACACCATATATTTT
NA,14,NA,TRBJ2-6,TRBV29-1,CSVLTGSGANVLTF,TGCAGCGTCCTAACAGGGTCTGGGGCCAACGTCCTGACTTTC
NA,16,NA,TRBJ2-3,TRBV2,CASSVLTSRDTDTQYF,TGTGCCAGCAGTGTATTGACATCACGGGACACAGATACGCAGTATTTT